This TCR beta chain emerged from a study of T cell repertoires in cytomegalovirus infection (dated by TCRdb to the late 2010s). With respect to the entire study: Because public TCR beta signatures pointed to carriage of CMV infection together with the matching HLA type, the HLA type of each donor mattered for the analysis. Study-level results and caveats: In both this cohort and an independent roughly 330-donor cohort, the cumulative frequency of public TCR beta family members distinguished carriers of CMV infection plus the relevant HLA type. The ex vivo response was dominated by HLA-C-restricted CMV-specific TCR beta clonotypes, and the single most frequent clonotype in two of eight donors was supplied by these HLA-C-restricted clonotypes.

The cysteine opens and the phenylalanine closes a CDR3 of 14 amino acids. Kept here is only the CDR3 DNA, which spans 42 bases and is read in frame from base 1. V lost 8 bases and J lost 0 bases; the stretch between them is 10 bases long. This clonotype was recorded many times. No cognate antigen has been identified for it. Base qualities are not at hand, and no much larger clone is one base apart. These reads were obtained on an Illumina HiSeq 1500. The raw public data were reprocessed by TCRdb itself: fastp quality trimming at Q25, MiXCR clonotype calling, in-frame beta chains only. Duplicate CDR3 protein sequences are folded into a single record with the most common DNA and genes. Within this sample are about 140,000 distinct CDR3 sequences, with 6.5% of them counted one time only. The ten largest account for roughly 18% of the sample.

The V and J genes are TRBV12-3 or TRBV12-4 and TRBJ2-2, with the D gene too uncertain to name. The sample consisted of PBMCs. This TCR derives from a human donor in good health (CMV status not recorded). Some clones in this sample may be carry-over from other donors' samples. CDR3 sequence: CASRTYANTGELFF. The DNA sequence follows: TGTGCCAGCCGGACCTACGCGAACACCGGGGAGCTGTTTTTT.